The next 14 T cell receptor beta chains were all read from a single sample in a study of T cells in Graves' hyperthyroidism and ophthalmopathy. Regions amplified from RNA transcripts were the TCR beta CDR3 regions. The HTBI primer set was used in a first-round RT-PCR of the TCR CDR3. MiXCR, run by TCRdb on the multiplex PCR reads, gives a single entry per CDR3 protein. This table holds about 590,000 distinct CDR3 sequences, approximately 14% found once. Material for sequencing was blood. The receptors derive from a woman aged 18-29 years with Graves' ophthalmopathy.

This clonotype was observed at least ten times. The rearrangement joins TRBV5-1 to TRBJ2-1; D gene uncertain. This CDR3 has 14 amino acids. V lost 4 bases and J 6 bases, leaving 14 bases between the germline ends. Germline CDR1 SGHRS, CDR2 YFSETQ. Here the CDR3 DNA reads TGCGCCAGCAGCCCAGGCCACGCAAGCAATGAGCAGTTCTTC. Amino acids: CASSPGHASNEQFF.

This clonotype was detected ten times or more. The chain joins TRBV4-3 to TRBJ2-7; 7 bases map to TRBD1. Germline trimming cut 3 bases from V and 3 bases from J; bases unmatched to any gene: 8. This CDR3 region has 15 residues. CDR1 and CDR2 from the germline V gene are LGHNA and YSLEER. CDR3 sequence reads: CASSHRQGVNYEQYF. CDR3 nucleotide sequence: TGCGCCAGCAGCCACCGACAGGGTGTAAACTACGAGCAGTACTTC.

V and J are TRBV15 and TRBJ2-3; a weak D match, TRBD2 (5 bases). Germline-derived CDR1 and CDR2 are LNHNV and YYDKDF (reference sequence). Trimming took off 1 base at V and 2 bases at J, with 10 bases between the two ends. CDR3 length equals 15 residues. The CDR3 loop is CATSRGGGPTDTQYF. The CDR3 region has the DNA TGTGCCACCAGCAGAGGCGGAGGTCCCACAGATACGCAGTATTTT.

This clonotype appeared many times. V gene TRBV11-2 combines with J gene TRBJ2-5, with D tentatively TRBD1 (11 bases). Germline values: CDR1 SGHAT, CDR2 FQNNGV. This CDR3 region has 20 residues. Trimming took 5 bases from V and 3 from J, leaving 31 bases between them. CDR3 coding DNA: TGTGCCAGCAGCGACCGATGGACAGGGGGCCTAGCGGGAGCTAAAGAGACCCAGTACTTC. Its translation is CASSDRWTGGLAGAKETQYF.

This clonotype was detected only a few times. This chain connects TRBV10-3 to TRBJ2-2; 7 bases match TRBD1. Germline V gene data show CDR1 as ENHRY and CDR2 as SYGVKD. The CDR3 contains 15 residues. V dropped 5 bases and J dropped 1; count of bases not matched to a gene: 4. This CDR3 reads CAISPGQRNTGELFF. CDR3 DNA sequence: TGTGCCATCAGTCCGGGACAGAGGAACACCGGGGAGCTGTTTTTT.

This chain uses TRBV4-1 with TRBJ2-3, with TRBD2 as a possible D gene (6 bases). The CDR3 loop spans 16 amino acids. V was cut by 6 bases and J by 5 bases, with 21 bases left in between. In germline, CDR1 is MGHRA, CDR2 YSYEKL. The CDR3 region has the DNA TGCGCCAGCAGACCCTATTGGGGGGAAGGGCGAGATACGCAGTATTTT. Protein: CASRPYWGEGRDTQYF.

The chain links TRBV12-3 or TRBV12-4 to TRBJ2-7; TRBD1 matches 12 bases. V gave up 6 bases and J gave up 6 bases; unmatched junction bases: 12. The CDR3 is made up of 16 amino acids. Here the CDR3 DNA reads TGTGCCAGCAGCGGGACAGGGGGCGCGTTAGGGGCCGAGCAGTACTTC. It translates to CASSGTGGALGAEQYF.

This clonotype was detected ten times or more. The chain uses TRBV28 and TRBJ1-1, with a possible D match to TRBD1 (6 bases). Germline V gene lookup returns CDR1 MDHEN and CDR2 SYDVKM. The length of the CDR3 is 16 residues. Trimming shortened V by 7 bases and J by 0 bases, and 18 bases separated the two germline ends. CDR3 protein: CASIPRTATLNTEAFF. CDR3 sequence (DNA): TGTGCCAGCATCCCAAGGACAGCAACCTTGAACACTGAAGCTTTCTTT.

There are a few counts of this clonotype. This clone may be a read error of a much larger clone one base away. The chain has TRBV11-2 and TRBJ2-7, with 7 bases aligning to TRBD1. Germline V gives CDR1 SGHAT, CDR2 FQNNGV. V lost 5 bases and J lost 2; bases outside the gene matches: 9. This CDR3 is built from 15 residues. CDR3 in DNA: TGTGCCAGCAGCAACGGACAGGCGCCTCCCTACGAGCAGTACTTC. Translating gives CASSNGQAPPYEQYF.

The rearrangement uses TRBV11-2 and TRBJ1-3; D not certain. The V gene lost 2 bases and the J gene lost 3 bases, with 5 bases spanning the gap. This CDR3 is 13 amino acids long. Germline loops: CDR1 SGHAT, CDR2 FQNNGV. CDR3 sequence reads: CASSLPGGNTIYF. The CDR3 nucleotides read TGTGCCAGCAGCTTACCAGGTGGAAACACCATATATTTT.

This clonotype appeared a few times. The chain is built from TRBV29-1 and TRBJ2-7, with 10 bases fitting TRBD1. J lost 4 bases, V lost 3 bases, and 3 bases had no gene match. Germline CDR1 is SQVTM and CDR2 is ANQGSEA. The CDR3 length is 13 residues. The chain's CDR3 is CSVERQGAYEQYF. In nucleotides, the CDR3 is TGCAGCGTTGAGAGACAGGGGGCTTACGAGCAGTACTTC.

The rearrangement joins TRBV7-9 to TRBJ2-7; D assignment may be TRBD1 or TRBD2 (5 bases each). Trimming shortened V by 4 bases and J by 4 bases, and 17 bases separated the two germline ends. CDR3 size: 15 residues. Germline CDR1 is SEHNR and CDR2 is FQNEAQ (reference sequence). The CDR3 bases are TGTGCCAGCAGCTCCGGGACCAGGAACGAGTACGAGCAGTACTTC. Amino acids: CASSSGTRNEYEQYF.

The J gene is TRBJ2-7, the V gene TRBV29-1; TRBD1 aligns across 10 bases. Per germline, CDR1 SQVTM and CDR2 ANQGSEA. This CDR3 is built from 12 residues. Trimming at V came to 7 bases and at J to 3 bases, leaving 3 bases not matched to a gene. The CDR3 nucleotides read TGCAGCGCCGGACAGGGGGGCTACGAGCAGTACTTC. Its translation: CSAGQGGYEQYF.

J is TRBJ1-2 and V is TRBV12-3 or TRBV12-4; TRBD1 aligns across 7 bases. Trimming removed 2 bases from V and 8 bases from J; junction bases left unmatched: 8. The CDR3 extends over 14 amino acids. CDR3 protein: CASSLSGTEIGYTF. The CDR3 bases are TGTGCCAGCAGTTTAAGTGGGACAGAAATAGGCTACACCTTC.